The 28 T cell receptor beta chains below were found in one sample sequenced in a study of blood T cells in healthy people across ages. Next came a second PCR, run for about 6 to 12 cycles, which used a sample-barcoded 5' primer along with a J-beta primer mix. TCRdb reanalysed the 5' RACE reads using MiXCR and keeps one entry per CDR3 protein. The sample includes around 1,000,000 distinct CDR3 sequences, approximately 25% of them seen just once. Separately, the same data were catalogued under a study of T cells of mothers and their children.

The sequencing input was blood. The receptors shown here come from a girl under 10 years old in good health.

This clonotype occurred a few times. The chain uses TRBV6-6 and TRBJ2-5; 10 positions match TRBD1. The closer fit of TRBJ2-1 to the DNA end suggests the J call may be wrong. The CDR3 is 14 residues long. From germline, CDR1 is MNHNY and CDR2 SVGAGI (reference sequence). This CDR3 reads CASSRDRGPQEQFF. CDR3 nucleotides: TGTGCCAGCAGTCGGGACAGGGGCCCACAAGAGCAGTTCTTC.

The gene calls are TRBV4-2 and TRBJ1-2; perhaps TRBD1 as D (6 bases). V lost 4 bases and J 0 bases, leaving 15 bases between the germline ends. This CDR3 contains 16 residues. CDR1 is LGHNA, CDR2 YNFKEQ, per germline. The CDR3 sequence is CASSPDGGLSNYGYTF. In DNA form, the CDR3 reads TGTGCCAGCAGCCCAGACGGGGGGCTTTCTAACTATGGCTACACCTTC.

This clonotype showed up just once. The CDR3 here is CASSPVGPKGTYEQYF. CDR3 nucleotides: TGTGCCAGCAGTCCCGTGGGCCCTAAAGGGACCTACGAGCAGTACTTC. The chain combines TRBV27 with TRBJ2-7; D not certain. The CDR3 consists of 16 residues. Germline-derived CDR1 and CDR2 are MNHEY and SMNVEV (reference sequence). V was shortened by 5 bases and J by 2 bases, with 19 bases between the two germline ends.

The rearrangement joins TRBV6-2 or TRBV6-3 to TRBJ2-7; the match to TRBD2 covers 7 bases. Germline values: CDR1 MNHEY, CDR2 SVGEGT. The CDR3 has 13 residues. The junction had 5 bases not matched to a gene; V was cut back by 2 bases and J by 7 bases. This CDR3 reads CASSYAPGGEQYF. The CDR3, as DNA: TGTGCCAGCAGTTACGCCCCCGGGGGGGAGCAGTACTTC.

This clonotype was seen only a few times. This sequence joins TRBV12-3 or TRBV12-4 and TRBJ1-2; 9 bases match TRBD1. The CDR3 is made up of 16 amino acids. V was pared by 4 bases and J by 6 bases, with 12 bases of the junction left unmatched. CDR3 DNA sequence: TGTGCCAGCAGTTCCGGGGGTCACAGGGGGCGCGATGGCTACACCTTC. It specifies CASSSGGHRGRDGYTF.

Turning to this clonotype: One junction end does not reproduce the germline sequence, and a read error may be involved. The CDR3, as DNA: TGCGCCAGCAGATCCACAGGGCGCACTGAAGCTTTCTTT. Translation: CASRSTGRTEAFF. The chain has TRBV6-2 or TRBV6-3 and TRBJ1-1; D is perhaps TRBD1 (6 bases). The CDR3 extends over 13 amino acids. Germline values: CDR1 MNHEY, CDR2 SVGEGT.

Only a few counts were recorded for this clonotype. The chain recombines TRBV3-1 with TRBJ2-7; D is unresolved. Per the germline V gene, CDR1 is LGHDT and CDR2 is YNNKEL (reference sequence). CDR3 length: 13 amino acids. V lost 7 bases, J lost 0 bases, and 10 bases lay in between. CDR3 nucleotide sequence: TGTGCCAGCACGGACGGAGCCTCCTACGAGCAGTACTTC. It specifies CASTDGASYEQYF.

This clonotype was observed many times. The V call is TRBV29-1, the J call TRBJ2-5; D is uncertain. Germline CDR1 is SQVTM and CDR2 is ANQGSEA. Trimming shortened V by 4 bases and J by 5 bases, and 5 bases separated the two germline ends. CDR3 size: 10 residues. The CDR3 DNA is TGCAGCGTTGCTGGGGAGACCCAGTACTTC. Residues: CSVAGETQYF.

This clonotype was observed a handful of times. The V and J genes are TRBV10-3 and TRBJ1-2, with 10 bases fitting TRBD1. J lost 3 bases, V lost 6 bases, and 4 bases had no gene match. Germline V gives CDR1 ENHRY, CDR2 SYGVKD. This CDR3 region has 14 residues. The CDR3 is CAIRTGTGDYGYTF. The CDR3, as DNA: TGTGCCATCAGGACCGGGACAGGGGACTATGGCTACACCTTC.

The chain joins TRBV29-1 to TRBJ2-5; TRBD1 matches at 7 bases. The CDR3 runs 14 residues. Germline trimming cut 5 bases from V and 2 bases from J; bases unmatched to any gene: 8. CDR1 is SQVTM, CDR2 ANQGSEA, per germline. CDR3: CSVMFPGQQETQYF. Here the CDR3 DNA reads TGCAGCGTTATGTTCCCGGGACAGCAAGAGACCCAGTACTTC.

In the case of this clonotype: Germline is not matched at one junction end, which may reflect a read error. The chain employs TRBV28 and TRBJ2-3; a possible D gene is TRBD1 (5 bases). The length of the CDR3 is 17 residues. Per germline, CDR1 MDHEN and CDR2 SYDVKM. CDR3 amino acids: CAGSGPLDLQETDTQYF. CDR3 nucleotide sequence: TGTGCCGGCAGTGGCCCACTCGACCTACAGGAAACAGATACGCAGTATTTT. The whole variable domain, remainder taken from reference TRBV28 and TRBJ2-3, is DVKVTQSSRYLVKRTGEKVFLECVQDMDHENMFWYRQDPGLGLRLIYFSYDVKMKEKGDIPEGYSVSREKKERFSLILESASTNQTSMYLCAGSGPLDLQETDTQYFGPGTRLTVL.

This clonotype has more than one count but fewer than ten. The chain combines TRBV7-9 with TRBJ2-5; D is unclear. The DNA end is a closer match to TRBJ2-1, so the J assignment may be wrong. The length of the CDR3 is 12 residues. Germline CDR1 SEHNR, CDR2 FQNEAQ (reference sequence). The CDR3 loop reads CASSLDADEQFF. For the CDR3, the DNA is TGTGCCAGCAGCCTGGACGCGGATGAGCAGTTCTTC.

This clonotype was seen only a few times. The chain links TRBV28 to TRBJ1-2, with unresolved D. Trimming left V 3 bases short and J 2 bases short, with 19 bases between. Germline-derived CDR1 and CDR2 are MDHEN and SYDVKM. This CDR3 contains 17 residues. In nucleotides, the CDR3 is TGTGCCAGCAGTTTGGGCTACGGTCGAGGCGCAAACTATGGCTACACCTTC. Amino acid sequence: CASSLGYGRGANYGYTF.

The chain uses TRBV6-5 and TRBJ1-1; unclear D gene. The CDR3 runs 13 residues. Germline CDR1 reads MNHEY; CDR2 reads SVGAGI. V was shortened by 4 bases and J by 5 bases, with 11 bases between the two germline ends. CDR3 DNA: TGTGCCAGCAGTTCCGGGGAGCGGACTGAAGCTTTCTTT. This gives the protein CASSSGERTEAFF.

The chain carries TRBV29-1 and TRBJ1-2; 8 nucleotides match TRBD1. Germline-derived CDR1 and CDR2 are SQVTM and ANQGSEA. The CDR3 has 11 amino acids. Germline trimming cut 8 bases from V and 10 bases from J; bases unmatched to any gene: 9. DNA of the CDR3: TGCAGCCAACGGACAGGGAGGGACTACACCTTC. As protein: CSQRTGRDYTF.

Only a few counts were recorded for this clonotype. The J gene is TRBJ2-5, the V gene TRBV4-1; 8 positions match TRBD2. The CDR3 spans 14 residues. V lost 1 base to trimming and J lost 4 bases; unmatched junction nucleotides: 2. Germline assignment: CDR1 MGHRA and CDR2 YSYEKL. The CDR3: CASSQGAGGETQYF. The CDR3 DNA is TGCGCCAGCAGCCAAGGGGCGGGAGGAGAGACCCAGTACTTC.

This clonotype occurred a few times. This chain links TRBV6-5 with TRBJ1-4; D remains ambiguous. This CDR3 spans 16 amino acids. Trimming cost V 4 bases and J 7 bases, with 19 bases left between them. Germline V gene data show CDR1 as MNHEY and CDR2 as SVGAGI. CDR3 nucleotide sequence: TGTGCCAGCAGTTCTGCCATAGACACCAGAGGTGAAAAACTGTTTTTT. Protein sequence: CASSSAIDTRGEKLFF.

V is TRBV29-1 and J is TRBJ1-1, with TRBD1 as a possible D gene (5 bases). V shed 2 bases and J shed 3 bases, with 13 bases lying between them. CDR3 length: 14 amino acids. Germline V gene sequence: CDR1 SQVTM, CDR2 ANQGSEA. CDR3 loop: CSVERDGGDTEAFF. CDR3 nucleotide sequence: TGCAGCGTTGAACGGGATGGGGGGGACACTGAAGCTTTCTTT.

CDR3 in DNA: TGCAGTGCTCCGGGGCCAGGGTGGGAAAAACTGTTTTTT. Its translation: CSAPGPGWEKLFF. V and J are TRBV20-1 and TRBJ1-4, with a weak D call TRBD1 (5 bases). Germline-derived CDR1 and CDR2 are DFQATT and SNEGSKA (reference sequence). V lost 5 bases and J 8 bases, leaving 15 bases between the germline ends. The CDR3 is 13 residues long.

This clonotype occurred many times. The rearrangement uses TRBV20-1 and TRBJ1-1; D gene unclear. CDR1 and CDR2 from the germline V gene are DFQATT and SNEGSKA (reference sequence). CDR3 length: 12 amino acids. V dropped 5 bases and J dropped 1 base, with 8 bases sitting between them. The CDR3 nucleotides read TGCAGTGCTCAACCTCCGAACACTGAAGCTTTCTTT. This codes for CSAQPPNTEAFF.

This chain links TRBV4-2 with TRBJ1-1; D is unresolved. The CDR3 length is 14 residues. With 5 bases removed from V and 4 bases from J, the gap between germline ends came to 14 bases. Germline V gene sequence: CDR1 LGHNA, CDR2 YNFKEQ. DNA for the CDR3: TGTGCCAGCAGCTATGGGGAGGTAGGCACTGAAGCTTTCTTT. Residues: CASSYGEVGTEAFF.

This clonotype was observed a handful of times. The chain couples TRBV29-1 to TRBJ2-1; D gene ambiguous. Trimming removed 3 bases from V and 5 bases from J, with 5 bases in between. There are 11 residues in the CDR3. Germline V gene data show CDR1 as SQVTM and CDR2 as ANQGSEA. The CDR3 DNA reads TGCAGCGTTGACAGCCACAATGAGCAGTTCTTC. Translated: CSVDSHNEQFF.

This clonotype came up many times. The CDR3 nucleotides read TGTGCCAGCAGCGTAGTGTCAGGGCTCCACAATGAGCAGTTCTTC. This codes for CASSVVSGLHNEQFF. The gene calls are TRBV9 and TRBJ2-1; maybe TRBD1 (5 bases). Trimming took off 0 bases at V and 5 bases at J, with 12 bases between the two ends. CDR3 length: 15 residues. Per germline, CDR1 SGDLS and CDR2 YYNGEE.

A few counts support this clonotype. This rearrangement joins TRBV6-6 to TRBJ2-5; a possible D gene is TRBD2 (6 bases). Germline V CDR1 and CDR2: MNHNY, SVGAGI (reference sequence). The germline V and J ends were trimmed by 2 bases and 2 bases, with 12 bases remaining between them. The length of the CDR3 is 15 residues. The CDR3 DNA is TGTGCCAGCAGTTACCCCTGGGACTTTCAAGAGACCCAGTACTTC. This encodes CASSYPWDFQETQYF.

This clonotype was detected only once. This CDR3 reads CASSLGVSGHYGYTF. CDR3 DNA sequence: TGTGCCAGCAGCTTAGGCGTTAGCGGGCACTATGGCTACACCTTC. This chain links TRBV7-9 with TRBJ1-2; D uncertain. Trimming removed 1 base from V and 3 bases from J, with 12 bases in between. The germline V gene encodes CDR1 SEHNR and CDR2 FQNEAQ (reference sequence). The CDR3 sequence is 15 residues long. The variable domain in full, completed from reference TRBV7-9 and TRBJ1-2, reads DTGVSQNPRHKITKRGQNVTFRCDPISEHNRLYWYRQTLGQGPEFLTYFQNEAQLEKSRLLSDRFSAERPKGSFSTLEIQRTEQGDSAMYLCASSLGVSGHYGYTFGSGTRLTVV.

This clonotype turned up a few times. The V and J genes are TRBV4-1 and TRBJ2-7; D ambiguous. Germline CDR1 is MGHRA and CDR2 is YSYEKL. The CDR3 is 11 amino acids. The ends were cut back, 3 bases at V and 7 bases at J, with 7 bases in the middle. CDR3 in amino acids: CASSHGSEQYF. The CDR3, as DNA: TGCGCCAGCAGCCATGGTTCGGAGCAGTACTTC.

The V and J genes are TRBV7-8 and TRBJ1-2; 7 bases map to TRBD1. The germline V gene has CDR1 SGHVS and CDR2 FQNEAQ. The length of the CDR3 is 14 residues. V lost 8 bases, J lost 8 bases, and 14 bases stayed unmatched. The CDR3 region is CASCRTGEIGGYTF. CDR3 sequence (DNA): TGTGCCAGCTGCCGGACAGGTGAAATTGGCGGCTACACCTTC.

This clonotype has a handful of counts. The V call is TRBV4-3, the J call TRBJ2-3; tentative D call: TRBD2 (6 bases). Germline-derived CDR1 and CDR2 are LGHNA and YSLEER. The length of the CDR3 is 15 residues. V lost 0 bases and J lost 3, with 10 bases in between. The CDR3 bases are TGCGCCAGCAGCCAAGATTCCGGAGGGACAGATACGCAGTATTTT. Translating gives CASSQDSGGTDTQYF.